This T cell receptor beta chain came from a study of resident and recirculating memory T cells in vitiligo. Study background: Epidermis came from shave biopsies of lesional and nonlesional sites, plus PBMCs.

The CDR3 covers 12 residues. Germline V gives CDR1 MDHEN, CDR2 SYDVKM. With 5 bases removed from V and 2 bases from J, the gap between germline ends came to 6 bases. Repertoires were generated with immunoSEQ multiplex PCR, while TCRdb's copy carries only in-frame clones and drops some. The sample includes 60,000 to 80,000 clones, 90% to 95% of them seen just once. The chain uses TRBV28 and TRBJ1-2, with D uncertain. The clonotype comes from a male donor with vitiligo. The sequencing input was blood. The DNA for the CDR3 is TGTGCCAGCAGTAACAAGAACTATGGCTACACCTTC. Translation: CASSNKNYGYTF.